This T cell receptor (beta chain) was documented in a study of blood T cells in healthy people across ages. Sample-barcoded 5' priming and a J-beta primer mix drove a second PCR of about 7 to 11 cycles. Each CDR3 protein gets one entry after TCRdb re-called the 5' RACE reads with MiXCR. The data contain approximately 900,000 distinct CDR3 sequences, almost 30% of them seen just once; the ten biggest clones take up about a tenth. The V gene end was trimmed by 10 bases and the J gene end by 1 base; junction bases not matched to a gene: 11. Germline lookup yields CDR1 ENHRY and CDR2 SYGVKD. The CDR3 runs to 15 residues. This clonotype was detected a few times. What it recognizes is unknown. Study conclusions and caveats: Roughly linearly, TCR beta diversity per million T cells fell as age increased.

This sample was shared with a second study, whose subject was T cells of mothers and their children. This second study says: All extracted RNA went into cDNA synthesis, approximately 1.4 ug per 15 ul.

This clonotype was sampled from a woman in her 40s in good health. The chain has TRBV10-3 and TRBJ1-2; TRBD1 agrees at 8 bases. The sequenced material came from blood. CDR3 amino acids: CATAGGQGDNYGYTF. In DNA, the CDR3 is TGTGCCACCGCGGGAGGACAGGGCGATAACTATGGCTACACCTTC.